The 11 T cell receptor beta chains presented below share a single source sample, sequenced in a study of blood T cell repertoires in COVID-19. Only in-frame clones appear in the TCRdb table, and some are missing; sequencing was by immunoSEQ multiplex PCR. Altogether some 350,000 clones are present, about 83% being singletons, with the ten largest covering 2.5% to 3.5%. Sequencing used peripheral blood. The receptors were sampled from a man aged 25 to 45 with active or convalescent COVID-19.

The rearrangement links TRBV4-2 to TRBJ2-1, with TRBD2 matching over 7 bases. CDR1 is LGHNA, CDR2 YNFKEQ, per germline. Trimming at V came to 0 bases and at J to 7 bases, leaving 9 bases not matched to a gene. This CDR3 spans 16 amino acids. CDR3 nucleotides: TGTGCCAGCAGCCAAGACGGCCAGCGGGGAGGGAATGAGCAGTTCTTC. It encodes CASSQDGQRGGNEQFF.

The chain recombines TRBV11-3 with TRBJ1-2; perhaps TRBD1 as D (5 bases). CDR1 SGHNT and CDR2 YENEEA come from the germline V gene. Trimming cost V 7 bases and J 2 bases, with 14 bases left between them. This CDR3 has 14 residues. Here the CDR3 DNA reads TGTGCCAGCACCACCCGCGGGGGAAACTATGGCTACACCTTC. Translation: CASTTRGGNYGYTF.

V and J are TRBV7-3 and TRBJ2-1; 14 bases line up with TRBD2. Trimming removed 5 bases from V and 9 bases from J; junction bases left unmatched: 6. The germline V gene has CDR1 SGHTA and CDR2 FQGTGA. The CDR3 has 15 amino acids. CDR3 in amino acids: CASSLGLAGAGEQFF. DNA for the CDR3: TGTGCCAGCAGCCTGGGACTAGCGGGGGCAGGTGAGCAGTTCTTC.

The rearrangement uses TRBV29-1 and TRBJ2-1; weak D call: TRBD1 (6 bases). This CDR3 has 15 residues. Trimming took off 3 bases at V and 7 bases at J, with 19 bases between the two ends. From germline, CDR1 is SQVTM and CDR2 ANQGSEA. The CDR3: CSVDAGAPVVNEQFF. CDR3 nucleotide sequence: TGCAGCGTTGATGCAGGGGCACCAGTTGTAAATGAGCAGTTCTTC.

The chain joins TRBV6-2 or TRBV6-3 to TRBJ2-1, with D uncertain. Germline loops: CDR1 MNHEY, CDR2 SVGEGT. The CDR3 contains 15 residues. The ends were cut back, 2 bases at V and 0 bases at J, with 8 bases in the middle. CDR3: CASSYSPSSYNEQFF. The CDR3 DNA reads TGTGCCAGCAGTTACAGTCCGAGCTCCTACAATGAGCAGTTCTTC.

Of note for this clone: The junction does not match germline at one end; this may be a read error. The chain combines TRBV6-2 or TRBV6-3 with TRBJ2-1; TRBD2 matches 7 bases. This CDR3 has 15 amino acids. The V gene's germline CDR1 is MNHEY and CDR2 SVGEGT. CDR3 sequence reads: CASSHSSGKYNEQFF. CDR3 DNA: TGTGCCAGCAGTCACTCTAGCGGCAAGTACAATGAGCAGTTCTTC.

The CDR3 coding sequence is TGTGCCAGCAGCCAAGATGGGAGAGGGACAGATACGCAGTATTTT. Its translation: CASSQDGRGTDTQYF. The gene calls are TRBV3-1 (or the pseudogene TRBV3-2) and TRBJ2-3; D possibly corresponds to TRBD2 (5 bases). The germline V gene encodes CDR1 LGHDT and CDR2 YNNKEL (reference sequence). This CDR3 region has 15 residues. Trimming pared 0 bases from V and 3 bases from J, leaving 10 bases between.

V gene TRBV28 combines with J gene TRBJ1-2; D perhaps matches TRBD1 (5 bases). Germline V gene sequence: CDR1 MDHEN, CDR2 SYDVKM. The CDR3 covers 18 residues. The V gene lost 4 bases and the J gene lost 4 bases, with 25 bases spanning the gap. CDR3 in DNA: TGTGCCAGCAGTTCGGGGGGGATGTCGTGGTTTGTTACCTATGGCTACACCTTC. This translates into CASSSGGMSWFVTYGYTF.

V usage is TRBV25-1 and J usage is TRBJ2-1, with 11 bases aligning to TRBD2. J lost 4 bases, V lost 6 bases, and 5 bases had no gene match. This CDR3 is 15 amino acids long. CDR1 is MGHDK, CDR2 SYGVNS, per germline. The CDR3 reads CASRASGRPYNEQFF. CDR3 DNA: TGTGCCAGCAGAGCTAGCGGGAGGCCTTACAATGAGCAGTTCTTC.

The gene calls are TRBV7-2 and TRBJ1-6, with unresolved D. Germline values: CDR1 SGHTA, CDR2 FQGNSA. The CDR3 length is 14 residues. V lost 1 base, J lost 7 bases, and 8 bases lay in between. CDR3 sequence: CASSLEFRNSPLHF. DNA of the CDR3: TGTGCCAGCAGCTTAGAGTTTCGGAATTCACCCCTCCACTTT.

The chain employs TRBV3-1 (or the pseudogene TRBV3-2) and TRBJ1-3; maybe TRBD1 (6 bases). The germline V gene encodes CDR1 LGHDT and CDR2 YNNKEL (reference sequence). Deletions cut 4 bases from V and 1 base from J, with 17 bases between. The CDR3 loop spans 17 amino acids. DNA for the CDR3: TGTGCCAGCAGCCCCCTTTGGGGGGGACATTCTGGAAACACCATATATTTT. Protein sequence: CASSPLWGGHSGNTIYF.